This entry lists 24 T cell receptor beta chains sequenced from one sample in a study of blood T cell repertoires in COVID-19. This table comes from immunoSEQ multiplex PCR, and its TCRdb copy is limited to in-frame clones, with some not included. The data show 320,000 or so clones, 85% seen once. The material sequenced was PBMCs or T cells enriched from blood (not recorded which). These receptors were collected from a woman aged 25 to 39 who had been exposed to COVID-19.

The chain couples TRBV12-3 or TRBV12-4 to TRBJ2-5; the match to TRBD2 covers 7 bases. The CDR3 sequence is 13 residues long. Trimming took 7 bases from V and 3 from J; bases not matched to a gene: 5. As DNA, the CDR3 is TGTGCCAGCACCCGGAGCGGGAAAGAGACCCAGTACTTC. It encodes CASTRSGKETQYF.

This clone is a singleton in its sample. This chain uses TRBV10-2 with TRBJ2-7; no clear D gene. The CDR3 has 12 residues. Germline CDR1 WSHSY, CDR2 SAAADI. Trimming stripped 2 bases from V and 7 bases from J, with 9 bases between. CDR3 loop: CASSEAREEQYF. In DNA, the CDR3 is TGCGCCAGCAGTGAGGCTAGAGAGGAGCAGTACTTC.

The V gene is TRBV27, the J gene TRBJ2-2; D possibly corresponds to TRBD1 (6 bases). Trimming shortened V by 2 bases and J by 0 bases, and 10 bases separated the two germline ends. The CDR3 is made up of 16 amino acids. Per germline, CDR1 MNHEY and CDR2 SMNVEV (reference sequence). For the CDR3, the DNA is TGTGCCAGCAGTTTACTGGGGGCAGCGAACACCGGGGAGCTGTTTTTT. It is translated as CASSLLGAANTGELFF.

V is TRBV7-2 and J is TRBJ2-5, with D unresolved. Germline CDR1 is SGHTA and CDR2 is FQGNSA. The length of the CDR3 is 11 residues. With 5 bases removed from V and 4 bases from J, the gap between germline ends came to 5 bases. This chain's CDR3 is CASSPLETQYF. As DNA, the CDR3 is TGTGCCAGCAGCCCCCTAGAGACCCAGTACTTC.

The chain combines TRBV28 with TRBJ2-7; D is possibly TRBD2 (6 bases). Germline CDR1 MDHEN, CDR2 SYDVKM. The CDR3 contains 14 residues. With 3 bases removed from V and 3 bases from J, the gap between germline ends came to 12 bases. DNA for the CDR3: TGTGCCAGCAGTTTTCCAACGGGAGTCTACGAGCAGTACTTC. It is translated as CASSFPTGVYEQYF.

This chain links TRBV27 with TRBJ2-3, with 8 bases aligning to TRBD2. Germline V lookup: CDR1 MNHEY, CDR2 SMNVEV (reference sequence). With 7 bases clipped from V and 2 bases from J, the junction kept 8 bases outside the gene matches. This CDR3 spans 15 amino acids. CDR3 amino acids: CASKSQRGPTDTQYF. The CDR3, as DNA: TGTGCCAGCAAAAGCCAGCGGGGGCCCACAGATACGCAGTATTTT.

As DNA, the CDR3 is TGTGCCATCAGGCCGGGACAGGGCGAATATGGCTACACCTTC. Translated, it gives CAIRPGQGEYGYTF. This chain uses TRBV10-3 with TRBJ1-2; 9 nucleotides line up with TRBD1. Germline values: CDR1 ENHRY, CDR2 SYGVKD. The length of the CDR3 is 14 residues. J was trimmed by 5 bases and V by 6 bases; bases with no gene match: 7.

The rearrangement joins TRBV9 to TRBJ2-5; 7 nucleotides agree with TRBD1. This CDR3 contains 14 residues. After removal of 3 bases from V and 3 bases from J, the junction contained 5 bases not matched to a gene. The germline gives CDR1 SGDLS, CDR2 YYNGEE. CDR3 loop: CASSARTGEETQYF. CDR3 nucleotides: TGTGCCAGCAGCGCTAGGACAGGCGAAGAGACCCAGTACTTC.

The genes are TRBV7-2 and TRBJ1-5, with 7 bases matching TRBD1. Germline loops: CDR1 SGHTA, CDR2 FQGNSA. The ends lost 1 base at V and 4 bases at J; junction bases unmatched: 7. The CDR3 totals 16 residues. In DNA, the CDR3 is TGTGCCAGCAGCTTAGAGGTACAGGGGATTAATCAGCCCCAGCATTTT. This translates into CASSLEVQGINQPQHF.

This clone was seen just once. The rearrangement joins TRBV28 to TRBJ1-1; 7 nucleotides align to TRBD1. This CDR3 is 15 amino acids long. Germline-derived CDR1 and CDR2 are MDHEN and SYDVKM. J gave up 4 bases and V 7 bases, and 12 bases lay outside the gene matches. CDR3 coding DNA: TGTGCCAGCATCGACGCGACAGGGCGGGGCACTGAAGCTTTCTTT. Translated, it gives CASIDATGRGTEAFF.

J is TRBJ1-1 and V is TRBV11-2; D is unclear. Trimming left V 5 bases short and J 5 bases short, with 9 bases between. Per the germline V gene, CDR1 is SGHAT and CDR2 is FQNNGV. This CDR3 spans 12 amino acids. The CDR3 region has the DNA TGTGCCAGCAGCCCCGGGTGGACTGAAGCTTTCTTT. It codes for CASSPGWTEAFF.

V gene TRBV9 combines with J gene TRBJ1-1; no clear D gene. The CDR3 loop spans 13 amino acids. V lost 1 base to trimming and J lost 0 bases, with 4 bases between them. Germline CDR1 SGDLS, CDR2 YYNGEE. Written as DNA, the CDR3 is TGTGCCAGCAGCGTAATCGTGAACACTGAAGCTTTCTTT. Its translation: CASSVIVNTEAFF.

The chain uses TRBV2 and TRBJ2-7, with TRBD1 matching 9 bases. Germline CDR1 and CDR2: SNHLY and FYNNEI. V trimming: 8 bases; J trimming: 7 bases; junction bases outside the gene matches: 9. This CDR3 region has 13 residues. CDR3 protein: CASYGTGRPEQYF. The CDR3 region has the DNA TGTGCCAGCTATGGGACAGGGCGTCCTGAGCAGTACTTC.

The V gene is TRBV6-5, the J gene TRBJ2-2, with a weak D call TRBD2 (5 bases). In germline, CDR1 is MNHEY, CDR2 SVGAGI. The CDR3 is 14 residues long. Trimming shortened V by 0 bases and J by 6 bases, and 8 bases separated the two germline ends. The CDR3 spells CASSYSGRAGELFF. The CDR3 nucleotides read TGTGCCAGCAGTTACTCGGGGAGAGCCGGGGAGCTGTTTTTT.

The chain couples TRBV28 to TRBJ2-1, with TRBD2 as a possible D gene (6 bases). V was cut by 4 bases and J by 6 bases, with 22 bases left in between. Per the germline V gene, CDR1 is MDHEN and CDR2 is SYDVKM. This CDR3 comprises 17 residues. CDR3 DNA sequence: TGTGCCAGCAGTTCCCTAGGTGGGGGAGGTTCCGGCAATGAGCAGTTCTTC. It translates to CASSSLGGGGSGNEQFF.

In DNA form, the CDR3 reads TGCAGTGCTAGTGAGGCAGGAAGGTTCTCTGGCTACACCTTC. Amino acid sequence: CSASEAGRFSGYTF. The chain recombines TRBV20-1 with TRBJ1-2; the D is unclear. Germline CDR1 and CDR2: DFQATT and SNEGSKA (reference sequence). This CDR3 region has 14 residues. With 3 bases removed from V and 7 bases from J, the gap between germline ends came to 18 bases.

V is TRBV28 and J is TRBJ1-5; 7 nucleotides agree with TRBD1. V trimming: 2 bases; J trimming: 5 bases; junction bases outside the gene matches: 3. The CDR3 loop spans 14 amino acids. Germline assignment: CDR1 MDHEN and CDR2 SYDVKM. The CDR3 is CASSLGTVYQPQHF. Written as DNA, the CDR3 is TGTGCCAGCAGTTTAGGGACAGTTTATCAGCCCCAGCATTTT.

The gene calls are TRBV28 and TRBJ2-1; D is unresolved. CDR1 and CDR2 from the germline V gene are MDHEN and SYDVKM. Trimming took 3 bases from V and 6 from J, leaving 12 bases between them. The CDR3 runs to 14 residues. CDR3: CASSLPEFSNEQFF. As DNA, the CDR3 is TGTGCCAGCAGTTTGCCCGAGTTTAGCAATGAGCAGTTCTTC.

The rearrangement joins TRBV5-1 to TRBJ2-1, with a weak D call TRBD1 (5 bases). V dropped 2 bases and J dropped 7 bases, with 16 bases sitting between them. The CDR3 contains 15 residues. Germline V CDR1 and CDR2: SGHRS, YFSETQ. CDR3 sequence reads: CASSFSEASGNEQFF. The CDR3 region has the DNA TGCGCCAGCAGCTTCTCCGAGGCATCAGGGAATGAGCAGTTCTTC. Filled out from reference TRBV5-1 and TRBJ2-1, the complete variable domain reads KAGVTQTPRYLIKTRGQQVTLSCSPISGHRSVSWYQQTPGQGLQFLFEYFSETQRNKGNFPGRFSGRQFSNSRSEMNVSTLELGDSALYLCASSFSEASGNEQFFGPGTRLTVL.

The chain carries TRBV7-3 and TRBJ1-2; D possibly corresponds to TRBD1 (5 bases). Trimming stripped 2 bases from V and 5 bases from J, with 9 bases between. Per the germline V gene, CDR1 is SGHTA and CDR2 is FQGTGA. The CDR3 covers 13 residues. CDR3 in DNA: TGTGCCAGCAGCTTACCAGGGTTTTATGGCTACACCTTC. This encodes CASSLPGFYGYTF.

The chain uses TRBV5-1 and TRBJ2-5, with 12 bases fitting TRBD2. Per the germline V gene, CDR1 is SGHRS and CDR2 is YFSETQ. The V gene end was trimmed by 3 bases and the J gene end by 5 bases; junction bases not matched to a gene: 2. This CDR3 has 14 residues. DNA of the CDR3: TGCGCCAGCAGCTCCCTAGCGGGAGGGGAGACCCAGTACTTC. This encodes CASSSLAGGETQYF.

The chain uses TRBV28 and TRBJ1-2; 7 bases line up with TRBD1. Germline lookup yields CDR1 MDHEN and CDR2 SYDVKM. The CDR3 is 14 residues long. V was clipped by 5 bases and J by 2 bases; unmatched bases: 5. CDR3 bases: TGTGCCAGCAGTCGACAGGACAGGAACTATGGCTACACCTTC. Amino acids: CASSRQDRNYGYTF.

This sequence joins TRBV11-1 and TRBJ1-1; D is uncertain. The CDR3 runs 15 residues. The V end was cut by 5 bases, the J end by 4 bases, with 17 bases between. Germline CDR1 and CDR2: SGHAT and FQDESV (reference sequence). The CDR3 reads CASSGLGTGLTEAFF. CDR3 coding DNA: TGTGCCAGCAGCGGTTTAGGTACTGGGCTCACTGAAGCTTTCTTT.

The genes are TRBV27 and TRBJ2-3; TRBD2 aligns across 8 bases. The length of the CDR3 is 16 residues. J gave up 0 bases and V 6 bases, and 8 bases lay outside the gene matches. In germline, CDR1 is MNHEY, CDR2 SMNVEV (reference sequence). Here the CDR3 reads CASSQSGSPSTDTQYF. CDR3 DNA sequence: TGTGCCAGCAGCCAAAGCGGGAGTCCCAGCACAGATACGCAGTATTTT.